This T cell receptor (beta chain) came from a study of regulatory T cells in long-lasting Graves disease. Study in general: Antithyroid drugs had been taken under 3 months by newly diagnosed Graves' patients.

This clonotype was picked up many times. Libraries of TCR beta came from iRepertoire HTBI primers plus Arm-PCR of CDR3 regions. MiXCR, applied by TCRdb to the multiplex PCR reads, yields one record per CDR3 protein. The table has about 430,000 distinct CDR3 sequences, approximately 15% seen once. Specified time point: newly diagnosed GD, antithyroid drugs for less than 3 months. Making the TCR library involved RNA that had been extracted from PBMCs. The germline CDR1 and CDR2 sequences are LGHDT and YNNKEL (reference sequence). The CDR3 is 16 residues long. V lost 2 bases and J lost 5; bases outside the gene matches: 11. This same sample was also taken into another study, of T cells in Graves' hyperthyroidism and ophthalmopathy. That publication notes: Blood also showed most of the thyroid clonotypes that were expanded above 0.001. A 13 V-J signature model discriminated ophthalmopathy versus stable hyperthyroidism. For ophthalmopathy, model prediction preceded onset by a median roughly 6.3 months.

The input for sequencing was peripheral blood mononuclear cells (PBMCs), taken at new diagnosis, from a patient treated with antithyroid drugs. The chain has TRBV3-1 and TRBJ2-5, with 7 bases lining up with TRBD1. The clonotype comes from a woman aged 40 to 50 with Graves disease. The CDR3 loop is CASSQRGAGGDETQYF. DNA of the CDR3: TGTGCCAGCAGCCAACGCGGAGCAGGGGGTGATGAGACCCAGTACTTC.